This T cell receptor beta chain came from a study of T cells in Graves' hyperthyroidism and ophthalmopathy. This clonotype was observed many times. Its antigen is unknown. Study findings and constraints: Blood also carried most thyroid clonotypes expanded above 0.001.

This CDR3 spans 14 amino acids. V shed 4 bases and J 6 bases; nucleotides not matched to a gene: 4. Germline CDR1 reads MNHEY; CDR2 reads SMNVEV (reference sequence). TCR beta CDR3 regions were amplified from RNA. A first-round RT-PCR of the TCR CDR3 used the HTBI primer set. TCRdb redid the calling of the multiplex PCR reads with MiXCR, one entry per CDR3 protein. The sample has some 650,000 distinct CDR3 sequences, approximately 15% seen once; the top ten hold 3% to 4%. Sequenced input: blood. This chain connects TRBV27 to TRBJ1-1, with 11 bases that match TRBD1. The TCR originated in a middle-aged woman with Graves' ophthalmopathy. The CDR3 DNA is TGTGCCAGCAGTTGGACAGGGGGCGCGTCTGAAGCTTTCTTT. Translation gives CASSWTGGASEAFF.